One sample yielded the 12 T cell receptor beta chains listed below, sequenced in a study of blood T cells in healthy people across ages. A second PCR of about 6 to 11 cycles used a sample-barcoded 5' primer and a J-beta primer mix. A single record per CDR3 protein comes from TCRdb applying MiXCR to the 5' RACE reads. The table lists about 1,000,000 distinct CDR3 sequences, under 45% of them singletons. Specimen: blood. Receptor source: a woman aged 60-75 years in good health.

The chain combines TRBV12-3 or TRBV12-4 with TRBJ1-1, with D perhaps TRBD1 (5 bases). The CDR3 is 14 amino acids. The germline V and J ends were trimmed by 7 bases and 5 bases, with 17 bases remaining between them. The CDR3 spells CASTYGGGRTEAFF. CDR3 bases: TGTGCCAGCACCTATGGGGGTGGAAGGACTGAAGCTTTCTTT.

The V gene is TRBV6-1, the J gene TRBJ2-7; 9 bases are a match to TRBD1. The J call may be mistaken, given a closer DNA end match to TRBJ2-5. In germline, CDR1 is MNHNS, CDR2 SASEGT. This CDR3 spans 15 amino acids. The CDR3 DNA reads TGTGCCAGCAGTGGAACAGGGGGCAATGGGGAGACCCAGTACTTC. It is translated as CASSGTGGNGETQYF.

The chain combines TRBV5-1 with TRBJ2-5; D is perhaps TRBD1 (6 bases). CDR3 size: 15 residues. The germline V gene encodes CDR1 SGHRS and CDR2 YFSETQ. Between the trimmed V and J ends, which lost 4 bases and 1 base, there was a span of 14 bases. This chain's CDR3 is CASSGSSRGQETQYF. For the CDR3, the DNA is TGCGCCAGCAGCGGGAGTTCCAGGGGCCAAGAGACCCAGTACTTC. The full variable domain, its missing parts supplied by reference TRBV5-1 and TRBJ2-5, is KAGVTQTPRYLIKTRGQQVTLSCSPISGHRSVSWYQQTPGQGLQFLFEYFSETQRNKGNFPGRFSGRQFSNSRSEMNVSTLELGDSALYLCASSGSSRGQETQYFGPGTRLLVL.

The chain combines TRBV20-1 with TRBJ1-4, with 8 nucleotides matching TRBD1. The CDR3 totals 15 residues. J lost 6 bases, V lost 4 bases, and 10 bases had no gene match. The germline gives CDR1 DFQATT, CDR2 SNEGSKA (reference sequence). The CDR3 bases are TGCAGTGCTAAGGGACAGGCATCTTTATATGAAAAACTGTTTTTT. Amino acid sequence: CSAKGQASLYEKLFF.

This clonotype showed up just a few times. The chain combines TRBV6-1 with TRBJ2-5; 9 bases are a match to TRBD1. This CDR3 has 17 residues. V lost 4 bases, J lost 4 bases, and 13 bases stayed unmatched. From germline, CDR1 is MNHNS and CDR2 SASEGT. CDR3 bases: TGTGCCAGCAGTGCCCATTCAACAGGGGGCGCCTCAGAGACCCAGTACTTC. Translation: CASSAHSTGGASETQYF.

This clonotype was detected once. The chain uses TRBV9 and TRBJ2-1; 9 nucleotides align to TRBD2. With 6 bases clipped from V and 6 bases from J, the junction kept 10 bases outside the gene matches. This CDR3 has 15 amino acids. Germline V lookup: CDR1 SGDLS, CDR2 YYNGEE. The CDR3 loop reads CASTTTGTSCNEQFF. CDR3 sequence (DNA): TGTGCCAGCACCACTACCGGGACTAGCTGCAATGAGCAGTTCTTC.

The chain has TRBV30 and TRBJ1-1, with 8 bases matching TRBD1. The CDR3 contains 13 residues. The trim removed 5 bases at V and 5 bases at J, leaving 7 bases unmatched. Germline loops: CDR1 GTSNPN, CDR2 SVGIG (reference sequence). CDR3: CAWDQGAETEAFF. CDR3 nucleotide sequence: TGTGCCTGGGACCAGGGGGCGGAAACTGAAGCTTTCTTT.

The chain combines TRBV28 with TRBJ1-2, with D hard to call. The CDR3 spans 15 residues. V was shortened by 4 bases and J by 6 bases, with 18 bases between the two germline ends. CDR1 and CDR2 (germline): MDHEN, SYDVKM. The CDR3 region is CASSSPPAAENGYTF. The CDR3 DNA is TGTGCCAGCAGTTCACCCCCGGCCGCGGAGAATGGCTACACCTTC.

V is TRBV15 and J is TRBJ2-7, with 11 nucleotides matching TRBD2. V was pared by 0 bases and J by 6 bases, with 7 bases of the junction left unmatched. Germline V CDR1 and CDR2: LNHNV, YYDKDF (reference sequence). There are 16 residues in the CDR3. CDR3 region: CATSRETSGSLGEQYF. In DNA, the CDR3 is TGTGCCACCAGCAGAGAAACTAGCGGGAGTCTGGGCGAGCAGTACTTC.

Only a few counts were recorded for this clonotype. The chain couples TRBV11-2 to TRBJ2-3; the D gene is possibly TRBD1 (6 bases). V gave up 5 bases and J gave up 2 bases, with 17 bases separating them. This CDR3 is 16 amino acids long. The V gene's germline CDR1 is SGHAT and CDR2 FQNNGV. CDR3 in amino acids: CASSPRRTDYTDTQYF. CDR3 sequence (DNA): TGTGCCAGCAGCCCGAGAAGGACAGATTACACAGATACGCAGTATTTT.

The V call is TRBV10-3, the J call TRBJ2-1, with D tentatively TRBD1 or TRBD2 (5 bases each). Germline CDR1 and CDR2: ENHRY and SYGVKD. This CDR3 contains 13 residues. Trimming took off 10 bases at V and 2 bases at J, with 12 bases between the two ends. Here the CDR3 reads CATGTPTYNEQFF. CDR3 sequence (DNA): TGTGCCACCGGGACCCCGACCTACAATGAGCAGTTCTTC.

The CDR3 nucleotides read TGTGCCAGCAGCCAAGAACCCGCCGGGACAGACTATGGCTACACCTTC. Its translation: CASSQEPAGTDYGYTF. The chain combines TRBV4-2 with TRBJ1-2; 7 positions agree with TRBD1. Trimming removed 0 bases from V and 3 bases from J; junction bases left unmatched: 7. Germline lookup yields CDR1 LGHNA and CDR2 YNFKEQ. The CDR3 contains 16 residues.